The clone carrying this T cell receptor beta chain was seen more than once but under ten times. The data were produced by immunoSEQ multiplex PCR, yet TCRdb's version contains in-frame clones alone and is incomplete. The sample contains around 210,000 clones, roughly 90% of which appear only once. This sample stems from a study of blood T cell repertoires in COVID-19. Across the whole study: PBMCs, B-cell-depleted T cells, or T cells were the source of the cDNA or gDNA that made up the material.

All enrollees were roughly 18 to 95 years old and from fewer than 25 US areas. Donors of Cohort 3 who recovered were those that had two negative PCRs, clearance, or symptom resolution. Germline V gives CDR1 MNHEY, CDR2 SMNVEV (reference sequence). CDR3 length equals 15 residues. The V and J ends lost 7 bases and 8 bases respectively, with 20 bases between them. The J gene is TRBJ1-4, the V gene TRBV27; D perhaps matches TRBD1 (5 bases). The sequencing sample was made of PBMCs or T cells enriched from blood (not recorded which). The clonotype was recovered from a woman in her late teens or twenties who had recovered from COVID-19. CDR3 residues: CASTGLGGRGEKLFF. Here the CDR3 DNA reads TGTGCCAGCACCGGATTGGGGGGTCGAGGGGAAAAACTGTTTTTT.